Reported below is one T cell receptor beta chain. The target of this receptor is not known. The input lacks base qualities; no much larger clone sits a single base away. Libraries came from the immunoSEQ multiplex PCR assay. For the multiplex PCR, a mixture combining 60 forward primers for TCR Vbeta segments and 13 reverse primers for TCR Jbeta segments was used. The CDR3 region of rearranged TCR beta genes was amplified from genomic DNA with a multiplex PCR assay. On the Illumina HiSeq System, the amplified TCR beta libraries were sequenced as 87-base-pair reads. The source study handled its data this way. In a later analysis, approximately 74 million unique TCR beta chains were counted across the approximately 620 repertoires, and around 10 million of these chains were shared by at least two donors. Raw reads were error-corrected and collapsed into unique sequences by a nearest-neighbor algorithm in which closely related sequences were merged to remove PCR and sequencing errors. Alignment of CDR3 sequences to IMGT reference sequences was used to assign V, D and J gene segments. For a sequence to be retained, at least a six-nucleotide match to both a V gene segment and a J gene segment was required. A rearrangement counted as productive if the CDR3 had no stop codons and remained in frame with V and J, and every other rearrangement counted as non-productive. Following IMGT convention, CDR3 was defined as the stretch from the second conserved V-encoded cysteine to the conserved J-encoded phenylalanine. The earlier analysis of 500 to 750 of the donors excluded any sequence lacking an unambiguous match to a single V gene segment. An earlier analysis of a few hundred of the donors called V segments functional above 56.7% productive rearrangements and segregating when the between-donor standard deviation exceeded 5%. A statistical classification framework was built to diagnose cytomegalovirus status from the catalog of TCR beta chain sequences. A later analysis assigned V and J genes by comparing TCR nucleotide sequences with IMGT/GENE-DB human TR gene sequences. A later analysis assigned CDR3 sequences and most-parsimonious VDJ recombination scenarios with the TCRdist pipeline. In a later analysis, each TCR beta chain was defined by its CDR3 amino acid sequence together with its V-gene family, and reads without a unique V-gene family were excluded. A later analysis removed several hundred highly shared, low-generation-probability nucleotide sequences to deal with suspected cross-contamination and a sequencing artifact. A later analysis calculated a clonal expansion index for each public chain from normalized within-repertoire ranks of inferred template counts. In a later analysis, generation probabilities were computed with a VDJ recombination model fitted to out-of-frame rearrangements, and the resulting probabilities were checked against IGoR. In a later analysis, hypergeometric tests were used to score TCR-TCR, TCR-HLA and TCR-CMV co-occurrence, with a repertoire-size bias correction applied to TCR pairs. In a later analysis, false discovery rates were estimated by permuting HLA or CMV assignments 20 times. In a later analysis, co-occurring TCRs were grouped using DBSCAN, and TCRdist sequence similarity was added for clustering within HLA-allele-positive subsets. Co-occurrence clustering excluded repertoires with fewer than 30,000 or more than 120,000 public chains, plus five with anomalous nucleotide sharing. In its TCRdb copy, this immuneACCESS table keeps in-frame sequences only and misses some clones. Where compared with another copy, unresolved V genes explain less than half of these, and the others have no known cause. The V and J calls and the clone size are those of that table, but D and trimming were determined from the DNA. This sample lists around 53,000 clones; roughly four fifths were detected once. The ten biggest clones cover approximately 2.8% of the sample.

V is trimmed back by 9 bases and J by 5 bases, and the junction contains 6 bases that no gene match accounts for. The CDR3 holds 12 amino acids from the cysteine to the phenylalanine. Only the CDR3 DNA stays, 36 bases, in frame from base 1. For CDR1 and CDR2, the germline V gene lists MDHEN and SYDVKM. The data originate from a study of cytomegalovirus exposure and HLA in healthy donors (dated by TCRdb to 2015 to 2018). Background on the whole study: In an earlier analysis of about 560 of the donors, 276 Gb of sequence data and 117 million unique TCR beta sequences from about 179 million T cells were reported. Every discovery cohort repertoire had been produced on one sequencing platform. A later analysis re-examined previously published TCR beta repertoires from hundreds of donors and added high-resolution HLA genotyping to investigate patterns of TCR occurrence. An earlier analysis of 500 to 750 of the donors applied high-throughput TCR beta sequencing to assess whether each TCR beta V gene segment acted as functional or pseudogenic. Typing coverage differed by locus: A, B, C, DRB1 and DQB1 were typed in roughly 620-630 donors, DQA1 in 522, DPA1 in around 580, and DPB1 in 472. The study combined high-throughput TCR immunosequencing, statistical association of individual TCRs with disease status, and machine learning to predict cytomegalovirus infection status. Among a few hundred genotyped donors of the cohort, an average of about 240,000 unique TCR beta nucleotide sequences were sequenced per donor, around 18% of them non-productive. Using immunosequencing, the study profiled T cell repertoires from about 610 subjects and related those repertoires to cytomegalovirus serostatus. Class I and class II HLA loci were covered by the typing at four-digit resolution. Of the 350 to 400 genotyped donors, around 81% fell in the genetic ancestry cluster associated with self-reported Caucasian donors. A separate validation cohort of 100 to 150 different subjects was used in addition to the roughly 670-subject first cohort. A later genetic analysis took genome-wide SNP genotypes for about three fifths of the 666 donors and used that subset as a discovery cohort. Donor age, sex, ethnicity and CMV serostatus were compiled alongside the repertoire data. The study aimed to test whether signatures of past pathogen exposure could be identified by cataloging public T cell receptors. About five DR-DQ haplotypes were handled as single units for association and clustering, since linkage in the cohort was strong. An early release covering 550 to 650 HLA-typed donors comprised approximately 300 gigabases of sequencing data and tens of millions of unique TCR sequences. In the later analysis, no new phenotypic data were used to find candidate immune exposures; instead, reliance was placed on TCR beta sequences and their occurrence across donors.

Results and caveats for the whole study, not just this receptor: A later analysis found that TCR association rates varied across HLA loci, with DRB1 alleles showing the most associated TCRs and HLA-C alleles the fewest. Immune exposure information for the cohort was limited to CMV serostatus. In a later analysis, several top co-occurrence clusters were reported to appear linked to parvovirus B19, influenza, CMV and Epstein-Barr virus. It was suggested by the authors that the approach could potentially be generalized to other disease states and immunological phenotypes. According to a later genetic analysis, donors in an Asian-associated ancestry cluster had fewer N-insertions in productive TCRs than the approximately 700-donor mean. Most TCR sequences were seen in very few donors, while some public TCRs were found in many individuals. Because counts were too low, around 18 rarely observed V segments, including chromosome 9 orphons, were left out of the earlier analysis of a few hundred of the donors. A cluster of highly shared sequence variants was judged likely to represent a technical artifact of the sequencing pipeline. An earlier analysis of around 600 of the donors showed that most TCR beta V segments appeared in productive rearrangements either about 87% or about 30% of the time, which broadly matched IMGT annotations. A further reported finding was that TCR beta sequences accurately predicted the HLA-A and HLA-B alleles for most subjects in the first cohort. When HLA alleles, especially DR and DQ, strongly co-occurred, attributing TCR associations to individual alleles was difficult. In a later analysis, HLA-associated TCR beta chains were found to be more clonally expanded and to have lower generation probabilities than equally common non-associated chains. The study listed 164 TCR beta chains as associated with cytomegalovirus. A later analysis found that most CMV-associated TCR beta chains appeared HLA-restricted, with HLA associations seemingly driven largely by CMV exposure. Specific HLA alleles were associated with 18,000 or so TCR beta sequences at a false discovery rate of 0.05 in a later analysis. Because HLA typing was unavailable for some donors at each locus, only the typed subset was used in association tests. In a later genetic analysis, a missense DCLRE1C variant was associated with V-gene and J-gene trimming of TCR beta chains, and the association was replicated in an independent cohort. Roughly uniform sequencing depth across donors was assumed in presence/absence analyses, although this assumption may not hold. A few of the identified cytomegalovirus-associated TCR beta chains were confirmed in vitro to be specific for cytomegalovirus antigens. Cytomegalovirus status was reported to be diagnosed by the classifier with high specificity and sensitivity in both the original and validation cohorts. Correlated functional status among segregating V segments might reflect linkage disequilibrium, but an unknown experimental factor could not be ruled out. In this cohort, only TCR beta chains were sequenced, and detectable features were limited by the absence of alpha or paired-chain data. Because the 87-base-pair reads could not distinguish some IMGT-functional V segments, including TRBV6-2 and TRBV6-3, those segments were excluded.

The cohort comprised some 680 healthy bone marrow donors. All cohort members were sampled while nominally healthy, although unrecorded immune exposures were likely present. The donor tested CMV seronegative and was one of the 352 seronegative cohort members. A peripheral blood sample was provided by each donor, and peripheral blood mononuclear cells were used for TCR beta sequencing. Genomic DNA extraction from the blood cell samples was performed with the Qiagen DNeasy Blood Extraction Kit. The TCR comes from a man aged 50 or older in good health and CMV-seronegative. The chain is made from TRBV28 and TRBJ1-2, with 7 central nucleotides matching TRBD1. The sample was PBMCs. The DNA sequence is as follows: TGTGCCAGTTTGACAGGGCTTTATGGCTACACCTTC. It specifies CASLTGLYGYTF.